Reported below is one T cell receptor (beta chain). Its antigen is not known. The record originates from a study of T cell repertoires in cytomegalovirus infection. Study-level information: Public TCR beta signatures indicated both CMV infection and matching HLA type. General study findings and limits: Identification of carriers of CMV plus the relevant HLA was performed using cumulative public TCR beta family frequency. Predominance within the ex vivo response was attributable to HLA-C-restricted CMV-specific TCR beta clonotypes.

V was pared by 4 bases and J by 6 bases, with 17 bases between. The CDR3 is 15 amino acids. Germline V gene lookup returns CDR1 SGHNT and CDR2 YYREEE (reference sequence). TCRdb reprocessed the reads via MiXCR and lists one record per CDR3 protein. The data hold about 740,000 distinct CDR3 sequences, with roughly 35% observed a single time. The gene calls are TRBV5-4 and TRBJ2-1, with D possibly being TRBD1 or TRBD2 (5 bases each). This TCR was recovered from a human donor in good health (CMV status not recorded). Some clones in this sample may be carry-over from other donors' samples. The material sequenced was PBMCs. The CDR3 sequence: CASSSHDRGLNEQFF. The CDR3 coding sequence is TGTGCCAGCAGCAGCCACGACCGGGGCCTCAATGAGCAGTTCTTC.